Shown below are 14 T cell receptor beta chains from a single sample sequenced in a study of blood T cell repertoires in COVID-19. Only in-frame clones appear in the TCRdb table, and some are missing; sequencing was by immunoSEQ multiplex PCR. This sample has about 98,000 clones; over 70% occur once, and the top ten carry roughly 4.1%. The specimen was peripheral blood. The receptors were gathered from a man in his sixties with acute or convalescent COVID-19.

The V gene is TRBV9, the J gene TRBJ1-6, with TRBD1 identical over 10 bases. Looked up from germline, CDR1 is SGDLS and CDR2 is YYNGEE. This CDR3 has 18 amino acids. The ends lost 4 bases at V and 5 bases at J; junction bases unmatched: 12. The CDR3 loop reads CASSSSWGQGINNSPLHF. The CDR3 nucleotides are TGTGCCAGCAGCTCCTCCTGGGGACAGGGGATCAATAATTCACCCCTCCACTTT.

This clone has more than one count but fewer than ten. The chain links TRBV12-3 or TRBV12-4 to TRBJ1-2; 7 nucleotides line up with TRBD1. Trimming removed 5 bases from V and 7 bases from J; junction bases left unmatched: 4. CDR3 size: 12 residues. CDR3 nucleotides: TGTGCCAGCAGTCTCGGACAGGCTGGCTACACCTTC. This codes for CASSLGQAGYTF.

The rearrangement links TRBV20-1 to TRBJ1-5; 7 nucleotides match TRBD1. CDR1 and CDR2 from the germline V gene are DFQATT and SNEGSKA (reference sequence). V lost 3 bases to trimming and J lost 3 bases; unmatched junction nucleotides: 8. The CDR3 loop spans 15 amino acids. The CDR3 loop reads CSASIRGTANQPQHF. The CDR3 bases are TGCAGTGCTAGTATAAGGGGGACAGCCAATCAGCCCCAGCATTTT.

This clone was observed a handful of times. The chain uses TRBV6-5 and TRBJ2-2; possible D gene TRBD1, 6 bases. This CDR3 spans 14 amino acids. CDR1 and CDR2 (germline): MNHEY, SVGAGI. The V end lost 8 bases, the J end lost 0 bases, and 10 bases lay between the germline ends. For the CDR3, the DNA is TGTGCCAGCGGGGGCGCGACGAACACCGGGGAGCTGTTTTTT. Protein: CASGGATNTGELFF.

The chain couples TRBV3-1 (or the pseudogene TRBV3-2) to TRBJ1-2, with 8 bases lining up with TRBD1. The V segment lost 4 bases and the J segment 3 bases; nucleotides outside the gene matches: 10. The CDR3 length is 16 residues. CDR1 LGHDT and CDR2 YNNKEL come from the germline V gene (reference sequence). CDR3 sequence (DNA): TGTGCCAGCAGCCCGCTGCAGGGGGCCGAAGACTATGGCTACACCTTC. Translated, it gives CASSPLQGAEDYGYTF.

The chain carries TRBV19 and TRBJ2-2; tentative D call: TRBD1 (6 bases). Germline V gene lookup returns CDR1 LNHDA and CDR2 SQIVND (reference sequence). This CDR3 has 13 residues. Trimming shortened V by 8 bases and J by 4 bases, and 11 bases separated the two germline ends. The CDR3 is CASRTAVTGELFF. The CDR3 DNA reads TGTGCCAGTCGGACAGCTGTCACCGGGGAGCTGTTTTTT.

The chain joins TRBV9 to TRBJ1-6, with a tentative D call TRBD1 (6 bases). V was cut by 2 bases and J by 16 bases, with 16 bases left in between. The length of the CDR3 is 13 residues. CDR1 and CDR2 (germline): SGDLS, YYNGEE. The CDR3 sequence is CASSVGREGDLHF. DNA of the CDR3: TGTGCCAGCAGCGTTGGCAGGGAGGGGGATCTCCACTTT.

This sequence joins TRBV6-4 and TRBJ1-2; tentatively, D is TRBD1 (5 bases). The CDR3 has 17 residues. The V and J ends lost 2 bases and 2 bases respectively, with 18 bases between them. Looked up from germline, CDR1 is MRHNA and CDR2 is SNTAGT. The CDR3 nucleotides read TGTGCCAGCAGTGACCCCCCCGGACACACCAGGAACTATGGCTACACCTTC. Translation: CASSDPPGHTRNYGYTF.

For the CDR3, the DNA is TGTGCCAGCAGCGTCGGACAGGGGGCGAGCTACGAGCAGTACTTC. It is translated as CASSVGQGASYEQYF. The V and J genes are TRBV9 and TRBJ2-7; the match to TRBD1 covers 11 bases. Looked up from germline, CDR1 is SGDLS and CDR2 is YYNGEE. The CDR3 extends over 15 amino acids. V was clipped by 2 bases and J by 3 bases; unmatched bases: 4.

The chain combines TRBV5-4 with TRBJ2-1; 9 bases line up with TRBD1. The CDR3 is made up of 15 amino acids. CDR1 is SGHNT, CDR2 YYREEE, per germline (reference sequence). V was clipped by 2 bases and J by 2 bases; unmatched bases: 2. CDR3 sequence: CASSLGTGPYNEQFF. Here the CDR3 DNA reads TGTGCCAGCAGCTTAGGGACAGGGCCCTACAATGAGCAGTTCTTC.

With regard to this clone: The junction shows a germline mismatch at one end, possibly a read error. The chain joins TRBV7-7 to TRBJ2-2; perhaps TRBD2 as D (6 bases). There are 13 residues in the CDR3. The germline V gene encodes CDR1 SSHAT and CDR2 FNYEAQ (reference sequence). The chain's CDR3 is CASSDGGTGELFF. CDR3 in DNA: TGTGCTAGCAGCGACGGGGGAACCGGGGAGCTGTTTTTT.

This chain joins TRBV19 and TRBJ1-4; 8 nucleotides align to TRBD1. V trimming: 8 bases; J trimming: 4 bases; junction bases outside the gene matches: 6. The CDR3 loop spans 14 amino acids. Per germline, CDR1 LNHDA and CDR2 SQIVND (reference sequence). The CDR3 region has the DNA TGTGCCAGTGGGATACAGGGGGTTAATGAAAAACTGTTTTTT. Translation: CASGIQGVNEKLFF.

This chain connects TRBV15 to TRBJ1-1; unclear D gene. Germline-derived CDR1 and CDR2 are LNHNV and YYDKDF (reference sequence). This CDR3 comprises 14 residues. V was trimmed by 5 bases and J by 4 bases, leaving 14 bases between them. CDR3 in amino acids: CATSGSSVGTEAFF. The CDR3 region has the DNA TGTGCCACCAGCGGGAGTTCAGTGGGCACTGAAGCTTTCTTT.

The gene calls are TRBV15 and TRBJ2-7; weak D call: TRBD2 (5 bases). The length of the CDR3 is 14 residues. In germline, CDR1 is LNHNV, CDR2 YYDKDF (reference sequence). V dropped 0 bases and J dropped 0 bases, with 6 bases sitting between them. The CDR3 bases are TGTGCCACCAGCAGAGATCGGGGCTCCTACGAGCAGTACTTC. Its protein is CATSRDRGSYEQYF.